This entry lists 14 T cell receptor beta chains sequenced from one sample in a study of blood T cell repertoires in COVID-19. Method: immunoSEQ multiplex PCR; TCRdb's copy keeps in-frame clones and lacks some. Among roughly 200,000 clones listed, approximately 89% were seen once. Sequencing used peripheral blood. These receptors originate from a woman aged 30 to 39 with acute or convalescent COVID-19.

This clone has just a few counts. The chain couples TRBV4-2 to TRBJ2-1, with 9 bases fitting TRBD2. The length of the CDR3 is 16 residues. V was clipped by 2 bases and J by 8 bases; unmatched bases: 10. Germline lookup yields CDR1 LGHNA and CDR2 YNFKEQ. The CDR3 loop is CASSQTSSGTIHEQFF. CDR3 coding DNA: TGTGCCAGCAGCCAAACGTCTAGCGGGACGATACATGAGCAGTTCTTC.

This sequence joins TRBV27 and TRBJ2-4, with D maybe TRBD2 (5 bases). Germline CDR1 is MNHEY and CDR2 is SMNVEV (reference sequence). The CDR3 is made up of 13 amino acids. Deletions cut 2 bases from V and 16 bases from J, with 18 bases between. The CDR3 loop reads CASSLTPGRTHYF. The CDR3 DNA sequence: TGTGCCAGCAGTTTAACCCCCGGCAGGACTCACTACTTC.

This clone has just a few counts. The chain has TRBV5-4 and TRBJ1-1, with 9 bases lining up with TRBD1. V gave up 0 bases and J gave up 8 bases; unmatched junction bases: 2. The CDR3 consists of 13 residues. Germline CDR1 reads SGHNT; CDR2 reads YYREEE (reference sequence). CDR3 in DNA: TGTGCCAGCAGCTTGGGGGGGACAGGGGAAGCTTTCTTT. Its protein is CASSLGGTGEAFF.

The V and J genes are TRBV18 and TRBJ2-1; D is ambiguous. V gave up 3 bases and J gave up 7 bases, with 16 bases separating them. Germline CDR1 KGHSH, CDR2 LQKENI. The CDR3 sequence is 15 residues long. The CDR3 sequence is CASSPNYHIENEQFF. As DNA, the CDR3 is TGTGCCAGCTCACCCAACTACCACATAGAGAATGAGCAGTTCTTC.

Regarding this clone: Sequence at one end of the junction differs from germline and may be a read error. The chain is built from TRBV3-1 (or the pseudogene TRBV3-2) and TRBJ1-2, with D tentatively TRBD1 (5 bases). The germline CDR1 and CDR2 sequences are LGHDT and YNNKEL (reference sequence). This CDR3 is 12 amino acids long. CDR3 DNA: TGTGCCAGCAGCTTATACCAGGGCCACCCTTCCTTC. This encodes CASSLYQGHPSF.

This chain joins TRBV6-6 and TRBJ1-1; D remains ambiguous. This CDR3 contains 13 residues. V gave up 6 bases and J gave up 9 bases, with 17 bases separating them. Per the germline V gene, CDR1 is MNHNY and CDR2 is SVGAGI (reference sequence). The CDR3 protein is CASSPSGGPKAFF. The CDR3 DNA is TGTGCCAGCAGCCCGAGTGGCGGCCCTAAAGCTTTCTTT.

The rearrangement joins TRBV15 to TRBJ1-2; no definite D call. V shed 0 bases and J shed 4 bases, with 9 bases lying between them. This CDR3 region has 14 residues. Looked up from germline, CDR1 is LNHNV and CDR2 is YYDKDF (reference sequence). CDR3 region: CATSRDRVGYGYTF. The CDR3 DNA sequence: TGTGCCACCAGCAGAGATCGGGTCGGCTATGGCTACACCTTC.

This chain joins TRBV7-2 and TRBJ1-4; no definite D call. V was shortened by 5 bases and J by 8 bases, with 15 bases between the two germline ends. There are 14 residues in the CDR3. Germline V CDR1 and CDR2: SGHTA, FQGNSA. The CDR3 sequence is CASSTGPPPEKLFF. CDR3 coding DNA: TGTGCCAGCAGCACGGGTCCCCCCCCCGAAAAACTGTTTTTT.

The gene calls are TRBV5-1 and TRBJ2-7; 10 bases are a match to TRBD1. The CDR3 is made up of 15 amino acids. V shed 5 bases, J shed 7 bases, and the junction held 12 bases outside the gene matches. Germline V gene sequence: CDR1 SGHRS, CDR2 YFSETQ. The CDR3 spells CASSFMGTGVTEQYF. For the CDR3, the DNA is TGCGCCAGCAGTTTCATGGGGACAGGGGTAACTGAGCAGTACTTC.

This chain links TRBV28 with TRBJ1-5; 7 bases agree with TRBD1. The V gene's germline CDR1 is MDHEN and CDR2 SYDVKM. The V gene end was trimmed by 7 bases and the J gene end by 3 bases; junction bases not matched to a gene: 9. The CDR3 consists of 15 residues. CDR3 in DNA: TGTGCCAGCATCCGGGGGACAGACTACAATCAGCCCCAGCATTTT. Its protein is CASIRGTDYNQPQHF.

The chain links TRBV5-4 to TRBJ1-3; TRBD1 matches 7 bases. Trimming removed 2 bases from V and 2 bases from J; junction bases left unmatched: 1. The CDR3 spans 14 residues. Germline loops: CDR1 SGHNT, CDR2 YYREEE (reference sequence). The CDR3 coding sequence is TGTGCCAGCAGCTTTACAGGGGCTGGAAACACCATATATTTT. This codes for CASSFTGAGNTIYF. Together with reference TRBV5-4 and TRBJ1-3, the CDR3 gives the full variable domain: ETGVTQSPTHLIKTRGQQVTLRCSSQSGHNTVSWYQQALGQGPQFIFQYYREEENGRGNFPPRFSGLQFPNYSSELNVNALELDDSALYLCASSFTGAGNTIYFGEGSWLTVV.

This chain uses TRBV5-6 with TRBJ2-5; D unresolved. Germline V gene data show CDR1 as SGHDT and CDR2 as YYEEEE. V was pared by 1 base and J by 0 bases, with 4 bases between. The CDR3 is made up of 13 amino acids. CDR3: CASSLINQETQYF. The DNA for the CDR3 is TGTGCCAGCAGCTTGATCAACCAAGAGACCCAGTACTTC.

V is TRBV18 and J is TRBJ2-5; the D is unclear. Germline V gene sequence: CDR1 KGHSH, CDR2 LQKENI. The V end lost 2 bases, the J end lost 5 bases, and 12 bases lay between the germline ends. There are 14 residues in the CDR3. This CDR3 reads CASSPERNSETQYF. The CDR3 DNA follows: TGTGCCAGCTCACCAGAGAGGAACTCCGAGACCCAGTACTTC.

The V call is TRBV5-1, the J call TRBJ1-2, with unresolved D. The CDR3 extends over 11 amino acids. V dropped 3 bases and J dropped 3 bases, with 3 bases sitting between them. Germline V gene lookup returns CDR1 SGHRS and CDR2 YFSETQ. In DNA form, the CDR3 reads TGCGCCAGCAGCTCCGACTATGGCTACACCTTC. The encoded protein is CASSSDYGYTF. Complete variable domain (other parts from reference TRBV5-1 and TRBJ1-2): KAGVTQTPRYLIKTRGQQVTLSCSPISGHRSVSWYQQTPGQGLQFLFEYFSETQRNKGNFPGRFSGRQFSNSRSEMNVSTLELGDSALYLCASSSDYGYTFGSGTRLTVV.